The sequence of this TCR beta chain was determined in a study of metastatic and nonmetastatic thyroid tumors. Study details: The study looked at repertoires side by side in blood and in tumor or nodule tissue from malignant and benign thyroid patients. Study results and caveats: Significantly greater TCR beta diversity was reportedly found in malignant thyroid tumors than in benign nodules (in blood and tumor).

The CDR3 consists of 16 residues. V was pared by 0 bases and J by 4 bases, with 7 bases of the junction left unmatched. Germline V gene data show CDR1 as DFQATT and CDR2 as SNEGSKA (reference sequence). TCRdb re-analyzed the PCR reads using MiXCR. In the table there are tens of thousands of clones, about 20% of which are singletons. Ahead of thyroid surgery, no patient had received treatment of any kind. With regard to this clone: Antigen specificity is unknown.

The sequence came from a female donor with papillary thyroid cancer or a benign thyroid nodule (not recorded which). Some clones in this sample may be carry-over from other donors' samples. Material for sequencing was blood. The chain employs TRBV20-1 and TRBJ2-3; 10 bases agree with TRBD2. The CDR3 DNA reads TGCAGTGCTAGAGATCGGCTCAGCGGGAGGGCAGATACGCAGTATTTT. Translated, it gives CSARDRLSGRADTQYF.